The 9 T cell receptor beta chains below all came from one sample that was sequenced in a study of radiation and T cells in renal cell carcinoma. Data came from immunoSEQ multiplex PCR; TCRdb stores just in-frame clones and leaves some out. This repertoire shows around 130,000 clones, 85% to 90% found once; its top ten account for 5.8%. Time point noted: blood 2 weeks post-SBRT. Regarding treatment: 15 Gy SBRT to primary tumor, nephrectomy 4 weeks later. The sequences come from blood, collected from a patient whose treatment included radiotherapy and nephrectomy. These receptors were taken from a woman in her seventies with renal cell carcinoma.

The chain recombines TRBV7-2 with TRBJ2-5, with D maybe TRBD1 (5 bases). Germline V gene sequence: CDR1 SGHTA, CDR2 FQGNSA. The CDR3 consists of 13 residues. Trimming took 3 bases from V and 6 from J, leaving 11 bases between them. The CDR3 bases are TGTGCCAGCAGCTTCGGTAGGGGAAAGACCCAGTACTTC. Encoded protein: CASSFGRGKTQYF.

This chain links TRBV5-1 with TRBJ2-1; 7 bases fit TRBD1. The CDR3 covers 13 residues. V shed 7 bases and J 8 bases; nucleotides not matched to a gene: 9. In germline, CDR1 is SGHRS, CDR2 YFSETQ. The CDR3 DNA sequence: TGCGCCAGCGGGCCTGTAGGGGGCCATGAGCAGTTCTTC. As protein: CASGPVGGHEQFF.

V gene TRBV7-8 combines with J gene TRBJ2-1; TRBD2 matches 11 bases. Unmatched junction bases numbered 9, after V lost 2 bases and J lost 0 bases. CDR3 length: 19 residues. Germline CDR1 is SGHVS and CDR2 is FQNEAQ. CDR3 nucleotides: TGTGCCAGCAGCTTAATTGCTAGCGGGGGGTTCTTCTCCTACAATGAGCAGTTCTTC. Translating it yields CASSLIASGGFFSYNEQFF.

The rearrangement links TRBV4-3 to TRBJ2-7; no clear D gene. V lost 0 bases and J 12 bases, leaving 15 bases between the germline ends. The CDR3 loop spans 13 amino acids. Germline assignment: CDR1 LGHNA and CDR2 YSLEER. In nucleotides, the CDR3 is TGCGCCAGCAGCCAAGACTCCGGAAGTAATCCGTACTTC. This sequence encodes CASSQDSGSNPYF.

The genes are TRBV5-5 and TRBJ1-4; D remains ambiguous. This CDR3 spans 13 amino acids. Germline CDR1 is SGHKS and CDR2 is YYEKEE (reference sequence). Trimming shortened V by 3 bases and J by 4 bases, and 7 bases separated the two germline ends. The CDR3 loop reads CASSSVFNEKLFF. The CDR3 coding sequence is TGTGCCAGCAGCTCGGTTTTTAATGAAAAACTGTTTTTT.

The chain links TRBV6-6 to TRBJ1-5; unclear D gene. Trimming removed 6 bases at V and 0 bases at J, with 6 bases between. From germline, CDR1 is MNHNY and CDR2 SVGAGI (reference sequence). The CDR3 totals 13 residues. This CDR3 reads CASSQYSNQPQHF. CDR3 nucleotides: TGTGCCAGCAGCCAATATAGCAATCAGCCCCAGCATTTT.

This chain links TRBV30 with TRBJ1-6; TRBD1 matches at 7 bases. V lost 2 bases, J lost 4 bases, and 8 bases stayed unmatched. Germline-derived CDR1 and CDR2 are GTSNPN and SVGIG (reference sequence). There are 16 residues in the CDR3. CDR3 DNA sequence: TGTGCCTGGAGTACTCCCCTGGGACAGTATAATTCACCCCTCCACTTT. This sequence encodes CAWSTPLGQYNSPLHF.

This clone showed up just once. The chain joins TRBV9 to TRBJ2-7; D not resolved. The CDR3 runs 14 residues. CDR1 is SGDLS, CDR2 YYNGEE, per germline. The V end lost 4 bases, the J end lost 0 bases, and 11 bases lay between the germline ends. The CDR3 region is CASSSSQTSYEQYF. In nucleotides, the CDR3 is TGTGCCAGCAGCTCCTCGCAGACCTCCTACGAGCAGTACTTC.

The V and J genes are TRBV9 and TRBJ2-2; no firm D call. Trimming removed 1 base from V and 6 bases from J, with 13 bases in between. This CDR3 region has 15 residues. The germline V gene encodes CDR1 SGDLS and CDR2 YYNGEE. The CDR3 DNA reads TGTGCCAGCAGCGTAATTGGCGTGGGATCCGGGGAGCTGTTTTTT. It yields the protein CASSVIGVGSGELFF.